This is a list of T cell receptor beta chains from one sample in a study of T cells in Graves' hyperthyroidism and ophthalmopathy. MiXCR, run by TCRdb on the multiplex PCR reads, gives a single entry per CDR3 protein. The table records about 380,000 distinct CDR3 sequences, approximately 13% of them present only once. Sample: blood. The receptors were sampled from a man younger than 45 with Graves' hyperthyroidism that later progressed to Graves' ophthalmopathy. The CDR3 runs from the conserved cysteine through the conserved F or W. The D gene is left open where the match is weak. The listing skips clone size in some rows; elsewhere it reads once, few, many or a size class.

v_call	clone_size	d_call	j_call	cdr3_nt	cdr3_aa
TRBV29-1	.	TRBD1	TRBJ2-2	TGCAGCGTTGAAGGGACAGGGGCCGGGGAGCTGTTTTTT	CSVEGTGAGELFF
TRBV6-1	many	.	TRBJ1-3	TGTGCCAGCACCAAGGACAGACCCTCTGGAAACACCATATATTTT	CASTKDRPSGNTIYF
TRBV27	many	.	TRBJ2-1	TGTGCCAGCAGGGACCGGGACTACAATGAGCAGTTCTTC	CASRDRDYNEQFF
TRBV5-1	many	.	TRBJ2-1	TGCGCCAGCAGCCCCCTGGGGGGTAGCTCCTACAATGAGCAGTTCTTC	CASSPLGGSSYNEQFF
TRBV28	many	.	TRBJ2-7	TGTGCCAGCAGCTCAGGACCTAACTACGAGCAGTACTTC	CASSSGPNYEQYF
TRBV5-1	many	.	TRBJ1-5	TGCGCCAGCAGCTTAGGGGGGCAGAGTCAGCCCCAGCATTTT	CASSLGGQSQPQHF
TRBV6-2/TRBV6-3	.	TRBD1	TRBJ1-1	TGTGCCAGCAGTTACTGGACAGGGGCTGGTGAAGCTTTCTTT	CASSYWTGAGEAFF
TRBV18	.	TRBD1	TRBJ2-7	TGTGCCAGCTCACCATTTTCACCAGCCCGACAGGGCGGCAACGAGCAGTACTTC	CASSPFSPARQGGNEQYF
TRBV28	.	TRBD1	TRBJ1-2	TGTGCCAGCAGAGGGACAGGGCACGGCTACACCTTC	CASRGTGHGYTF
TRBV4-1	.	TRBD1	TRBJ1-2	TGCGCCAGCACACGGTCCCGGGACAGGGTTGGTGGGAAAAATGGGCTCTATGGCTACACCTTC	CASTRSRDRVGGKNGLYGYTF
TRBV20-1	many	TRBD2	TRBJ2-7	TGCAGTGCTAGCGGGACTAGCGGGGGTGGTGTAAAGCAGTACTTC	CSASGTSGGGVKQYF
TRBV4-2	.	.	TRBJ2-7	TGTGCCAGCAGCCAAGATGGAAGGGCCGAGCAGTACTTC	CASSQDGRAEQYF
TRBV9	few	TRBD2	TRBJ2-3	TGTGCCAGCAGCGTACTAGCGGGGGGGCGGAACACAGATACGCAGTATTTT	CASSVLAGGRNTDTQYF
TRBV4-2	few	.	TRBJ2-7	TGTGCCAGCAGCCGTCCGCCGGGACAAGGGCCCTACGAGCAGTACTTC	CASSRPPGQGPYEQYF
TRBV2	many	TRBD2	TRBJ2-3	TGTGCCAGCAGTGGAATAGCGGGGGGGGTCACAGATACGCAGTATTTT	CASSGIAGGVTDTQYF
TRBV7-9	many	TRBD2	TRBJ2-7	TGTGCCAGCACTTACACCCTAGCGGGGCTTGCTAGAGAGCAGTACTTC	CASTYTLAGLAREQYF
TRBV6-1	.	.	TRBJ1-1	TGTGCCAGCTACAGGAACACTGAAGCTTTCTTT	CASYRNTEAFF
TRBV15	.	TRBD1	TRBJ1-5	TGTGCCACCAGCAGAGCCCCGGGACAGGGGGCTAATCAGCCCCAGCATTTT	CATSRAPGQGANQPQHF
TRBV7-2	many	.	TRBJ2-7	TGTGCCAGCAGCCCTCACGAATACGAGCAGTACTTC	CASSPHEYEQYF
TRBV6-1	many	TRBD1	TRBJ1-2	TGTGCCACGGGACAGAGTTCCTATGGCTACACCTTC	CATGQSSYGYTF
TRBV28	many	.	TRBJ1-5	TGTGCCAGCAGTTCCCCCGGGAATCAGCCCCAGCATTTT	CASSSPGNQPQHF
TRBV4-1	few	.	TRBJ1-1	TGCGCCAGCAGCCAAGACGGCCAGAACACTGAAGCTTTCTTT	CASSQDGQNTEAFF
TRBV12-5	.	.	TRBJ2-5	TGTGCTAGTGGTTTGGGCCAATTTGAGACCCAGTACTTC	CASGLGQFETQYF
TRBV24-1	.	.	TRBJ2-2	.	CATSSRTAYEQYFGPGTGELFF
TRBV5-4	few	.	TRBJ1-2	TGTGCCAGCAGCTTGTTCGGGGTTCACTATGGCTACACCTTC	CASSLFGVHYGYTF
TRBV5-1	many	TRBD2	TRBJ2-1	TGTGCCAGCAGCTTGGTTGCGGGGGGATACAATGAGCAGTTCTTC	CASSLVAGGYNEQFF
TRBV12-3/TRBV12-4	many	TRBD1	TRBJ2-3	TGTGCCAGCAGCCCCGGACAGGGAACTACTAGCACAGATACGCAGTATTTT	CASSPGQGTTSTDTQYF
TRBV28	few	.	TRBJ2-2	TGTGCCAGCAGCGGGCCAAGCAGGGAGCTGTTTTTT	CASSGPSRELFF
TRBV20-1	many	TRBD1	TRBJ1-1	TGCAGTGCTAGACCGGGACAGACGGGAGCTTTCTTT	CSARPGQTGAFF
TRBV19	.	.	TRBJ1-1	TGTGCCAGTAGTATTGAAAAATGGGAAACTGAAGCTTTCTTT	CASSIEKWETEAFF
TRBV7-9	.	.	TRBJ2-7	TGTGCCAGCAGCCTGGCGGCAGGCCGTTCCTACGAGCAGTACTTC	CASSLAAGRSYEQYF
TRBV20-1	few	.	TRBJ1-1	TGCAGTGCTAGAGATCGAAGGGGATACACTGAAGCTTTCTTT	CSARDRRGYTEAFF
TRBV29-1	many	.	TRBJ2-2	TGCAGCGGGCTCAGGATCACCGGGGAGCTGTTTTTT	CSGLRITGELFF
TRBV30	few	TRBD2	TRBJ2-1	TGTGCCTGGAGTGCGGGAGGGGTCAATGAGCAGTTCTTC	CAWSAGGVNEQFF
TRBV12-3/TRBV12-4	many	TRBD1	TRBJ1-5	TGTGCCAGCAGTTTGACAGGGGTTTTTAGAAATCAGCCCCAGCATTTT	CASSLTGVFRNQPQHF
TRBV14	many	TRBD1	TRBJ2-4	TGTGCCAGCAGCCCATTCGCCGGGACAGGGGTTACGAACATTCAGTACTTC	CASSPFAGTGVTNIQYF
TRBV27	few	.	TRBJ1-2	TGTGCCAGCAGTTTATCGTCGGGTGGTGGCTACACCTTC	CASSLSSGGGYTF
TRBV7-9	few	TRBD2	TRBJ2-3	TGTGCCGAGACTAGCGGTAGCACAGATACGCAGTATTTT	CAETSGSTDTQYF
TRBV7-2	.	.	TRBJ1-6	TGTGCCAGCAGTACGAGGGGGGGCGCGGGTTCACCCCTCCACTTT	CASSTRGGAGSPLHF
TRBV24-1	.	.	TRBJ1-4	TGTGCCACCCGAGCCGCAACTAATGAAAAACTGTTTTTT	CATRAATNEKLFF
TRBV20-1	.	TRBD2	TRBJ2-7	TGCAGTGCTAGAGAATCAGCGGGAGGGATTTACGAGCAGTACTTC	CSARESAGGIYEQYF
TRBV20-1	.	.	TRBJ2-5	TGCAGTGCTATGACTATTGGACCGGGGACCCAGTACTTC	CSAMTIGPGTQYF
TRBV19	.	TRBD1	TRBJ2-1	TGTGCCAGTAGTGCACAGGGGGCGCCCAATGAGCAGTTCTTC	CASSAQGAPNEQFF